This TCR beta chain was profiled in a study of response to subunit inactivated influenza vaccine. The germline V and J ends were trimmed by 1 base and 5 bases, with 11 bases remaining between them. This CDR3 spans 14 amino acids. This clonotype was found a few times. TCRdb fed the RT-PCR reads into MiXCR, producing one record per CDR3 protein. The repertoire has 800,000 or so distinct CDR3 sequences, about 20% of them found once; the top ten carry roughly 10%. The material sequenced was PBMCs from blood, taken less than 6 days after vaccination. V is TRBV12-3 or TRBV12-4 and J is TRBJ2-5, with D possibly called TRBD1 or TRBD2 (5 bases each). This TCR derives from a man aged 50 to 60 who received an inactivated influenza vaccine. In nucleotides, the CDR3 is TGTGCCAGCAGTTTAGGTTGGGGCGGGGAGACCCAGTACTTC. Encoded protein: CASSLGWGGETQYF.